This entry describes one T cell receptor (beta chain). In the authors' methods: Amplification with reference gene primers provided the estimates of nucleated cell counts. The repertoire was sequenced with immunoSEQ multiplex PCR; TCRdb's copy has only in-frame clones and lacks some. That table is the source of V, J and clone size, and D and trimming were worked out from the DNA. The sample has about 75,000 clones; about nine tenths are singletons. With V trimmed by 0 bases and J by 5 bases, 7 bases remained unmatched. There are 15 residues in the CDR3. Germline V gene sequence: CDR1 SGHTS, CDR2 YDEGEE. This sample stems from a study of blood T cell repertoires in COVID-19. Study-wide background: Both acute and convalescent COVID-19 samples were obtained from the United States, Italy and Spain. PBMCs, B-cell-depleted T cells, or T cells provided the cDNA or gDNA that made up the material.

Sequenced input: peripheral blood. The TCR sequence derives from a human donor in a cohort sampled during active COVID-19. The chain is built from TRBV5-8 and TRBJ1-2, with TRBD1 matching over 7 bases. The DNA for the CDR3 is TGTGCCAGCAGCTTGGGACAGGGAGAATTTTATGGCTACACCTTC. The encoded protein is CASSLGQGEFYGYTF.